This entry is about one T cell receptor beta chain. Under the authors' procedure: For nucleated cells, counts were estimated from reference gene primer amplification. The table came from immunoSEQ multiplex PCR; TCRdb's copy has only in-frame clones and leaves some out. That table is the source of V, J and clone size, and D and trimming were worked out from the DNA. The sample records 410,000 or so clones, about nine tenths being singletons. This entry comes from a study of blood T cell repertoires in COVID-19. The overall study: COVID-19 samples, acute and convalescent, were from the United States, Italy and Spain. Nucleic acid was either cDNA or gDNA, and it came from T cells, B-cell-depleted T cells, or PBMCs.

The CDR3 loop spans 14 amino acids. Germline V gives CDR1 SGHRS, CDR2 YFSETQ. Trimming pared 4 bases from V and 4 bases from J, leaving 12 bases between. Sequencing was done on a sample of peripheral blood. The TCR originated in a woman in her twenties or thirties with active or convalescent COVID-19. The rearrangement uses TRBV5-1 and TRBJ1-3; no firm D call. CDR3 loop: CASSPAGEGNTIYF. CDR3 sequence (DNA): TGCGCCAGCAGCCCGGCGGGAGAAGGAAACACCATATATTTT. Full variable domain (rest looked up from reference TRBV5-1 and TRBJ1-3): KAGVTQTPRYLIKTRGQQVTLSCSPISGHRSVSWYQQTPGQGLQFLFEYFSETQRNKGNFPGRFSGRQFSNSRSEMNVSTLELGDSALYLCASSPAGEGNTIYFGEGSWLTVV.